These 3 T cell receptor beta chains share one sample of origin, sequenced in a study of blood T cell repertoires in COVID-19. Measured with immunoSEQ multiplex PCR; TCRdb has only the in-frame clones, and not every one. The data show about 160,000 clones, about 88% seen once. The sequenced sample was PBMCs or T cells enriched from blood (not recorded which). The source is a woman in her fifties or sixties who had recovered from COVID-19.

This sequence joins TRBV7-2 and TRBJ2-3; 7 nucleotides align to TRBD2. The V gene's germline CDR1 is SGHTA and CDR2 FQGNSA. The V and J ends lost 0 bases and 4 bases, in that order; junction bases with no gene match: 7. This CDR3 region has 16 residues. In nucleotides, the CDR3 is TGTGCCAGCAGCTTAGCGGGGGGGGGAGTGGCAGATACGCAGTATTTT. Protein sequence: CASSLAGGGVADTQYF. Complete variable domain (other parts from reference TRBV7-2 and TRBJ2-3): GAGVSQSPSNKVTEKGKDVELRCDPISGHTALYWYRQSLGQGLEFLIYFQGNSAPDKSGLPSDRFSAERTGGSVSTLTIQRTQQEDSAVYLCASSLAGGGVADTQYFGPGTRLTVL.

J is TRBJ1-4 and V is TRBV28, with 9 bases fitting TRBD1. CDR1 is MDHEN, CDR2 SYDVKM, per germline. The ends lost 5 bases at V and 4 bases at J; junction bases unmatched: 5. This CDR3 comprises 15 residues. The CDR3 here is CASSPQTGGNEKLFF. CDR3 bases: TGTGCCAGCAGTCCGCAGACAGGGGGTAATGAAAAACTGTTTTTT.

The chain couples TRBV6-5 to TRBJ1-1; tentatively, D is TRBD1 (5 bases). Trimming removed 11 bases at V and 3 bases at J, with 16 bases between. Germline V gene data show CDR1 as MNHEY and CDR2 as SVGAGI. CDR3 length: 13 residues. CDR3 protein: CAGETGRDTEAFF. For the CDR3, the DNA is TGTGCCGGGGAAACAGGCAGGGACACTGAAGCTTTCTTT.